Listed below are T cell receptor beta chains from one sample, sequenced in a study of blood T cell repertoires in COVID-19. The data were produced by immunoSEQ multiplex PCR, yet TCRdb's version contains in-frame clones alone and is incomplete. The sample yields fewer than 200,000 clones, around four fifths seen once. The material sequenced was peripheral blood. The receptors shown here come from a woman older than 75 with acute or convalescent COVID-19. CDR3s include the opening cysteine and the closing phenylalanine or tryptophan. The order of the fields is V gene, J gene, D gene, clone size, CDR3 DNA, CDR3 protein. D genes are given only for firm matches. Rows give clone size only sometimes, using once, few, many, or a class for an expanded clone.

TRBV7-2	TRBJ2-1	TRBD2	NA	TGTGCCAGCAGCCTAGTAGCGGGAGAGTTGGATGAGCAGTTCTTC	CASSLVAGELDEQFF
TRBV6-6	TRBJ1-6	NA	NA	TGTGCCAGCAGTTACCCCCGGGGGGGGGAGAATTCACCCCTCCACTTT	CASSYPRGGENSPLHF
TRBV4-1	TRBJ1-1	NA	NA	TGCGCCAGCAGCCAACCCGGGACACCGCCTTACACTGAAGCTTTCTTT	CASSQPGTPPYTEAFF
TRBV28	TRBJ2-1	TRBD2	once	TGTGCCAGCAGTGGTACTAGCGGGGTTTTGTTCTTC	CASSGTSGVLFF
TRBV6-1	TRBJ1-6	NA	NA	TGTGCCAGCAGACCATCGGGGGGCCATTCACCCCTCCACTTT	CASRPSGGHSPLHF
TRBV19	TRBJ2-5	TRBD2	NA	TGTGCCAGTAGCGGGTCTAGCGGGAGAGAAGAGACCCAGTACTTC	CASSGSSGREETQYF
TRBV27	TRBJ2-1	TRBD1	NA	TGTGCCAGCAGGAGGACAGGGGCCCTCTACAATGAGCAGTTCTTC	CASRRTGALYNEQFF
TRBV19	TRBJ1-4	NA	NA	TGTGCCAGTAGCCAAGGGGGAGGGATTAATGAAAAACTGTTTTTT	CASSQGGGINEKLFF
TRBV28	TRBJ1-1	NA	NA	TGTGCCAGCAAGACCGGGACACAGAACACTGAAGCTTTCTTT	CASKTGTQNTEAFF
TRBV7-8	TRBJ2-2	TRBD2	NA	TGTGCCAGCAGCCGACGGACTAGCGGGAGCGGAGGGGAGCTGTTTTTT	CASSRRTSGSGGELFF
TRBV5-8	TRBJ2-5	NA	few	TGTGCCAGCACCGACGGACTGGGAGAGACCCAGTACTTC	CASTDGLGETQYF
TRBV9	TRBJ1-5	NA	few	TGTGCCAGCAGCCCCACGGTGAATAGCAATCAGCCCCAGCATTTT	CASSPTVNSNQPQHF
TRBV18	TRBJ2-7	TRBD1	NA	TGTGCCAGCTCATCGACCGGGACAGGAGTCTCCTACGAGCAGTACTTC	CASSSTGTGVSYEQYF
TRBV3-1/TRBV3-2	TRBJ2-2	NA	NA	TGTGCCAGCAGCCAGGCGACGACGGGCGGGGAGCTGTTTTTT	CASSQATTGGELFF
TRBV18	TRBJ1-3	NA	NA	TGTGCCAGCTCACCCCTCAGGGAGGAGAGAAACACCATATATTTT	CASSPLREERNTIYF
TRBV11-1	TRBJ2-2	TRBD2	NA	TGTGCCAGCAGCTTAAGGGACTACCCAGGGGGGGAGCTGTTTTTT	CASSLRDYPGGELFF
TRBV3-1/TRBV3-2	TRBJ1-6	NA	NA	TGTGCCAGCAGCGGAGGGGAGTCACCCCTCCACTTT	CASSGGESPLHF
TRBV9	TRBJ1-2	NA	NA	TGTGCCAGCAGATACCCAACATGGGGCTACACCTTC	CASRYPTWGYTF
TRBV2	TRBJ1-4	NA	NA	TGTGCCAGCAGCCAACAGAAAAATGAAAAACTGTTTTTT	CASSQQKNEKLFF
TRBV6-5	TRBJ2-2	NA	NA	TGTGCCAGCAGTTACTCGGACAGTTTTGGGGAGCTGTTTTTT	CASSYSDSFGELFF
TRBV5-4	TRBJ2-1	TRBD2	many	TGTGCCAGCAGCTTGTCCCGAGGCGGGAGGTACAATGAGCAGTTCTTC	CASSLSRGGRYNEQFF
TRBV3-1/TRBV3-2	TRBJ2-1	NA	NA	TGTGCCAGCAGCCAAGGGCCCGAGGGAGGTTTGAATGAGCAGTTCTTC	CASSQGPEGGLNEQFF
TRBV6-7	TRBJ2-1	TRBD1	once	TGTGCCAGCAGTTACCCGAGCAGGGACAGGGGATTCGGTGAGCAGTTCTTC	CASSYPSRDRGFGEQFF
TRBV30	TRBJ2-7	NA	NA	TGTGCCTGGAGGGCCGGGGGGCCGCTGTACGAGCAGTACTTC	CAWRAGGPLYEQYF
TRBV30	TRBJ1-1	NA	NA	TGTGCCTGGAGTGTACTAACCTCCACTGAAGCTTTCTTT	CAWSVLTSTEAFF
TRBV3-1/TRBV3-2	TRBJ2-7	NA	NA	TGTGCCAGCAGCCAAGATGCGGCGGGCGTCTCCTACGAGCAGTACTTC	CASSQDAAGVSYEQYF
TRBV20-1	TRBJ1-5	TRBD1	NA	TGCAGTGCTAGTGAGGGGGCTCTCCACAATCAGCCCCAGCATTTT	CSASEGALHNQPQHF
TRBV6-2/TRBV6-3	TRBJ1-5	TRBD1	many	TGTGCCAGCAGTGTAGGGACAGGGGGCTTTCAGCCCCAGCATTTT	CASSVGTGGFQPQHF
TRBV29-1	TRBJ1-1	TRBD1	NA	TGCAGCGTTGCTTTGGGACAGGGGGCAAGGAAAGCTTTCTTT	CSVALGQGARKAFF
TRBV5-5	TRBJ1-1	TRBD1	NA	TGTGCCAGCAGCCGATGGACAGGGGTTATGAACACTGAAGCTTTCTTT	CASSRWTGVMNTEAFF
TRBV7-9	TRBJ1-3	NA	NA	TGTGCCAGCAGTCCCGACGGACTCTCTGGAAACACCATATATTTT	CASSPDGLSGNTIYF
TRBV19	TRBJ1-1	NA	NA	TGTGCCAGTAACAAAGGGGGAATTGAGGAAGCTTTCTTT	CASNKGGIEEAFF
TRBV12-3/TRBV12-4	TRBJ2-1	NA	NA	TGTGCCAGCAGTTTAGATGGGGGGGCTGAGCAGTTCTTC	CASSLDGGAEQFF